Presented here are 32 T cell receptor beta chains from one specimen sequenced in a study of T cell repertoires in cytomegalovirus infection. Each CDR3 protein is one row after TCRdb ran MiXCR on the reads. The profile shows 500,000 to 600,000 distinct CDR3 sequences, 16% of them singletons. Sequences were obtained from CD8+ T cells from PBMCs. The source of these receptors is a human donor in good health (CMV status not recorded). Some clones in this sample may be carry-over from other donors' samples.

Note on this clonotype: This may stem from a read error, because a much larger clone lies one nucleotide away. The chain links TRBV25-1 to TRBJ2-2; unclear D gene. This CDR3 contains 14 residues. CDR1 and CDR2 from the germline V gene are MGHDK and SYGVNS. V was shortened by 6 bases and J by 7 bases, with 15 bases between the two germline ends. The CDR3 DNA reads as TGTGCCAGCAGGGAAGCGCGGTCGTACGGGGAGCTGTTTTTT. It translates to CASREARSYGELFF.

A remark on this clonotype: Possible read error: a much larger clone is one base away. The CDR3, as DNA: TGTACCAGCAGCCTACGCGACTACAAAGAGACCCAGTACTTC. It encodes CTSSLRDYKETQYF. The J gene is TRBJ2-5, the V gene TRBV14; D may be TRBD2 (5 bases). The V gene's germline CDR1 is SGHDN and CDR2 FVKESK. This CDR3 is 14 amino acids long. Supplemented by reference TRBV14 and TRBJ2-5, the full variable domain reads EAGVTQFPSHSVIEKGQTVTLRCDPISGHDNLYWYRRVMGKEIKFLLHFVKESKQDESGMPNNRFLAERTGGTYSTLKVQPAELEDSGVYFCTSSLRDYKETQYFGPGTRLLVL.

The chain is built from TRBV19 and TRBJ1-1; no definite D call. The CDR3 totals 14 residues. Looked up from germline, CDR1 is LNHDA and CDR2 is SQIVND (reference sequence). The V gene lost 3 bases and the J gene lost 3 bases, with 11 bases spanning the gap. The CDR3 region is CASSMAGSDTEAFF. In DNA form, the CDR3 reads TGTGCCAGTAGTATGGCGGGGTCGGACACTGAAGCTTTCTTT.

This clonotype was seen at least ten times. V is TRBV7-6 and J is TRBJ2-3, with D possibly TRBD1 on 6 matching bases. The CDR3 loop spans 14 amino acids. V was pared by 4 bases and J by 13 bases, with 21 bases between. CDR1 and CDR2 (germline): SGHVS, FNYEAQ. In DNA form, the CDR3 reads TGTGCCAGCAGCTCAGACATACAGGGTTTTCCAGAGTATTTT. Amino acids: CASSSDIQGFPEYF. Variable domain in full (rest from reference TRBV7-6 and TRBJ2-3): GAGVSQSPRYKVTKRGQDVALRCDPISGHVSLYWYRQALGQGPEFLTYFNYEAQQDKSGLPNDRFSAERPEGSISTLTIQRTEQRDSAMYRCASSSDIQGFPEYFGPGTRLTVL.

The chain links TRBV28 to TRBJ1-4; 8 nucleotides line up with TRBD1. The V and J ends lost 4 bases and 8 bases, in that order; junction bases with no gene match: 18. The CDR3 loop spans 18 amino acids. Germline V gene sequence: CDR1 MDHEN, CDR2 SYDVKM. CDR3 loop: CASSSPRGRGIDWEKLFF. The CDR3 DNA reads TGTGCCAGCAGTTCTCCCAGGGGGCGCGGGATCGATTGGGAAAAACTGTTTTTT.

This clonotype appeared a few times. V and J are TRBV11-2 and TRBJ2-7; the match to TRBD1 covers 7 bases. After removal of 5 bases from V and 6 bases from J, the junction contained 10 bases not matched to a gene. Germline CDR1 is SGHAT and CDR2 is FQNNGV. The CDR3 is 14 residues long. CDR3 coding DNA: TGTGCCAGCAGCCCGGGACAGACCTTCACCGAGCAGTACTTC. Encoded protein: CASSPGQTFTEQYF.

This clonotype was seen at least ten times. CDR3 sequence: CASGSPGGGYTF. CDR3 bases: TGTGCTAGTGGTTCGCCCGGGGGGGGCTACACCTTC. The chain joins TRBV12-5 to TRBJ1-2; perhaps TRBD1 as D (5 bases). CDR3 length equals 12 residues. The V end was cut by 4 bases, the J end by 8 bases, with 11 bases between. Germline V lookup: CDR1 LGHNT, CDR2 FRNRAP.

This clonotype was detected only a few times. The rearrangement uses TRBV19 and TRBJ1-5; D gene ambiguous. Deletions cut 1 base from V and 6 bases from J, with 16 bases between. Germline V gene data show CDR1 as LNHDA and CDR2 as SQIVND (reference sequence). The CDR3 runs 16 residues. CDR3 sequence: CASSIGSEGVSQPQHF. CDR3 DNA: TGTGCCAGTAGTATAGGGAGCGAGGGCGTAAGTCAGCCCCAGCATTTT.

The chain uses TRBV4-1 and TRBJ1-2; tentatively, D is TRBD1 (5 bases). The CDR3 consists of 14 residues. V dropped 6 bases and J dropped 4 bases, with 15 bases sitting between them. CDR1 is MGHRA, CDR2 YSYEKL, per germline. Here the CDR3 reads CASSPSGLSYGYTF. The CDR3 DNA reads as TGCGCCAGCAGTCCCTCGGGACTGAGCTATGGCTACACCTTC.

This clonotype was observed a few times. This chain connects TRBV2 to TRBJ1-6, with D unclear. This CDR3 region has 15 residues. Germline values: CDR1 SNHLY, CDR2 FYNNEI. The ends were cut back, 3 bases at V and 9 bases at J, with 15 bases in the middle. The CDR3, as DNA: TGTGCCAGCAGTGAGCGGGTGAAGACGATTTCACCCCTCCACTTT. Its protein product is CASSERVKTISPLHF.

This clonotype has at least ten counts. The V gene is TRBV27, the J gene TRBJ2-3; D is unresolved. CDR3 length: 13 residues. Germline loops: CDR1 MNHEY, CDR2 SMNVEV (reference sequence). Trimming stripped 5 bases from V and 6 bases from J, with 12 bases between. The CDR3 DNA follows: TGTGCCAGCAGTCAATATGCCCGGGATACGCAGTATTTT. Translating gives CASSQYARDTQYF.

There are many counts of this clonotype. The V and J genes are TRBV11-1 and TRBJ2-7; D is possibly TRBD2 (5 bases). This CDR3 region has 13 residues. Per germline, CDR1 SGHAT and CDR2 FQDESV (reference sequence). The V gene lost 5 bases and the J gene lost 3 bases, with 11 bases spanning the gap. CDR3 loop: CASSPGLIYEQYF. The CDR3 coding sequence is TGTGCCAGCAGCCCCGGACTTATCTACGAGCAGTACTTC.

This clonotype was counted many times. This chain uses TRBV7-2 with TRBJ2-7, with 7 bases lining up with TRBD1. V was clipped by 3 bases and J by 3 bases; unmatched bases: 8. The germline gives CDR1 SGHTA, CDR2 FQGNSA. The CDR3 has 15 amino acids. Here the CDR3 reads CASSFSSQGNYEQYF. In nucleotides, the CDR3 is TGTGCCAGCAGCTTTAGCTCACAGGGGAACTACGAGCAGTACTTC.

The V call is TRBV6-1, the J call TRBJ2-7; TRBD1 or TRBD2 may be the D gene (5 bases each). Germline V gene lookup returns CDR1 MNHNS and CDR2 SASEGT. This CDR3 spans 15 amino acids. Trimming took 7 bases from V and 5 from J, leaving 21 bases between them. The CDR3 here is CASNPTGTVRDEQYF. The CDR3 region has the DNA TGTGCCAGCAACCCCACCGGGACGGTCCGCGACGAGCAGTACTTC.

This clonotype was observed a few times. The chain is built from TRBV20-1 and TRBJ2-7; 9 positions match TRBD1. J was trimmed by 4 bases and V by 4 bases; bases with no gene match: 5. From germline, CDR1 is DFQATT and CDR2 SNEGSKA (reference sequence). The CDR3 runs 13 residues. This CDR3 is CSATLDRGYEQYF. In DNA, the CDR3 is TGCAGTGCTACCCTGGACAGGGGATACGAGCAGTACTTC.

The sample holds a few counts of this clonotype. The V and J genes are TRBV5-1 and TRBJ1-1; D ambiguous. Germline V CDR1 and CDR2: SGHRS, YFSETQ. Trimming removed 10 bases at V and 5 bases at J, with 12 bases between. The CDR3 runs to 11 residues. The CDR3 DNA follows: TGCGCCTCCATCGGGCCAACTGAAGCTTTCTTT. It yields the protein CASIGPTEAFF.

In its sample, this clonotype was seen a few times. V is TRBV29-1 and J is TRBJ1-1; 9 bases line up with TRBD1. Germline V gives CDR1 SQVTM, CDR2 ANQGSEA. The CDR3 covers 16 residues. After removal of 3 bases from V and 2 bases from J, the junction contained 10 bases not matched to a gene. CDR3 nucleotides: TGCAGCGTTGACGGGCTACCGGGACAGGGCAACACTGAAGCTTTCTTT. As protein: CSVDGLPGQGNTEAFF.

The rearrangement uses TRBV27 and TRBJ2-1, with D maybe TRBD1 (5 bases). Trimming removed 4 bases at V and 4 bases at J, with 23 bases between. CDR1 is MNHEY and CDR2 is SMNVEV in the germline V gene (reference sequence). This CDR3 comprises 18 residues. The CDR3 loop is CASSWTTPEVAKYNEQFF. The CDR3 nucleotides are TGTGCCAGCAGTTGGACAACCCCAGAGGTAGCCAAATACAATGAGCAGTTCTTC.

This clonotype appeared many times. The chain employs TRBV7-2 and TRBJ2-7; TRBD2 matches at 8 bases. There are 12 residues in the CDR3. Germline CDR1 is SGHTA and CDR2 is FQGNSA. Trimming removed 5 bases from V and 4 bases from J; junction bases left unmatched: 1. The CDR3 loop reads CASSQREYEQYF. The DNA for the CDR3 is TGTGCCAGCAGCCAGCGGGAGTACGAGCAGTACTTC.

This clonotype was counted many times. V and J are TRBV12-3 or TRBV12-4 and TRBJ2-3; 9 nucleotides match TRBD2. Trimming removed 6 bases from V and 0 bases from J; junction bases left unmatched: 4. The CDR3 covers 15 residues. CDR3 residues: CASSLLAGSTDTQYF. CDR3 DNA sequence: TGTGCCAGCAGCCTTCTAGCGGGAAGCACAGATACGCAGTATTTT.

Only a few counts were recorded for this clonotype. The junction differs from germline at one of its ends, possibly a read error. The chain is built from TRBV15 and TRBJ1-2, with TRBD1 matching 8 bases. This CDR3 comprises 17 residues. Germline assignment: CDR1 LNHNV and CDR2 YYDKDF (reference sequence). As DNA, the CDR3 is TGTGCCACCAGCGGGCCGGACAGGGTATTCGTGAACTCTGGCTACACCTTC. It specifies CATSGPDRVFVNSGYTF.

This chain links TRBV20-1 with TRBJ2-1, with D perhaps being TRBD1 or TRBD2 (5 bases each). CDR1 is DFQATT and CDR2 is SNEGSKA in the germline V gene (reference sequence). There are 13 residues in the CDR3. The germline V and J ends were trimmed by 6 bases and 6 bases, with 15 bases remaining between them. CDR3 region: CSATGTPGNEQFF. The DNA of the CDR3 is TGCAGTGCCACCGGGACGCCGGGCAATGAGCAGTTCTTC.

This clonotype was seen ten or more times. The chain links TRBV4-1 to TRBJ2-1; 9 bases fit TRBD2. V was pared by 1 base and J by 3 bases, with 1 base of the junction left unmatched. The germline V gene encodes CDR1 MGHRA and CDR2 YSYEKL. The CDR3 length is 15 residues. CDR3 sequence reads: CASSQASGVYNEQFF. DNA for the CDR3: TGCGCCAGCAGCCAAGCTAGCGGGGTCTACAATGAGCAGTTCTTC.

This clonotype was observed a few times. V usage is TRBV4-1 and J usage is TRBJ2-5, with TRBD1 as a possible D gene (6 bases). Germline CDR1 is MGHRA and CDR2 is YSYEKL. With 4 bases removed from V and 2 bases from J, the gap between germline ends came to 8 bases. The CDR3 runs to 13 residues. In nucleotides, the CDR3 is TGCGCCAGCAGCCGCGGACAGCAAGAGACCCAGTACTTC. This gives the protein CASSRGQQETQYF.

CDR3 in DNA: TGTGCCATCAGTGAGCCGGGGACAGGAAGAGGTCCCGGGGAGCTGTTTTTT. It specifies CAISEPGTGRGPGELFF. The chain employs TRBV10-3 and TRBJ2-2; the match to TRBD1 covers 8 bases. The CDR3 sequence is 17 residues long. The trim removed 2 bases at V and 6 bases at J, leaving 11 bases unmatched. The V gene's germline CDR1 is ENHRY and CDR2 SYGVKD.

The genes are TRBV6-5 and TRBJ1-1; no firm D call. Per germline, CDR1 MNHEY and CDR2 SVGAGI. V was clipped by 7 bases and J by 1 base, with 13 bases between them. The CDR3 is made up of 14 amino acids. The CDR3 spells CASNSGVSNTEAFF. DNA of the CDR3: TGTGCCAGCAACTCCGGAGTATCGAACACTGAAGCTTTCTTT.

This clonotype has a count of ten or more. This sequence joins TRBV10-2 and TRBJ1-1, with 7 bases aligning to TRBD1. After removal of 4 bases from V and 0 bases from J, the junction contained 5 bases not matched to a gene. The CDR3 is 15 amino acids. The V gene's germline CDR1 is WSHSY and CDR2 SAAADI. The DNA for the CDR3 is TGCGCCAGCAGTGGGGACAGCCGCATGAACACTGAAGCTTTCTTT. Encoded protein: CASSGDSRMNTEAFF.

This clonotype showed up just a few times. V and J are TRBV28 and TRBJ2-7, with 8 bases matching TRBD1. V shed 6 bases and J 5 bases; nucleotides not matched to a gene: 9. Germline V gene sequence: CDR1 MDHEN, CDR2 SYDVKM. CDR3 size: 14 residues. The CDR3 is CASRHRGSFHEQYF. CDR3 bases: TGTGCCAGCAGACACAGGGGGAGTTTCCACGAGCAGTACTTC. Full variable domain (outside the CDR3, taken from reference TRBV28 and TRBJ2-7): DVKVTQSSRYLVKRTGEKVFLECVQDMDHENMFWYRQDPGLGLRLIYFSYDVKMKEKGDIPEGYSVSREKKERFSLILESASTNQTSMYLCASRHRGSFHEQYFGPGTRLTVT.

The chain carries TRBV29-1 and TRBJ1-2; D gene uncertain. The CDR3 loop spans 12 amino acids. Germline values: CDR1 SQVTM, CDR2 ANQGSEA. V was cut by 5 bases and J by 10 bases, with 17 bases left in between. The CDR3 region has the DNA TGCAGCGTTTGGGATTGGACGGGTCTCTACACCTTC. Encoded protein: CSVWDWTGLYTF.

This clonotype appeared many times. V usage is TRBV7-9 and J usage is TRBJ1-1; no reliable D call. V lost 1 base to trimming and J lost 3 bases, with 15 bases between them. This CDR3 spans 16 amino acids. The germline V gene has CDR1 SEHNR and CDR2 FQNEAQ (reference sequence). CDR3 in amino acids: CASSLGVSEVYTEAFF. The CDR3 nucleotides read TGTGCCAGCAGCTTAGGTGTGTCCGAGGTGTACACTGAAGCTTTCTTT.

The rearrangement uses TRBV29-1 and TRBJ1-1; no definite D call. Germline V CDR1 and CDR2: SQVTM, ANQGSEA. The CDR3 is made up of 11 amino acids. The V end was cut by 7 bases, the J end by 8 bases, with 14 bases between. CDR3 bases: TGCAGCGCCCAAAGCGGCACAGAAGCTTTCTTT. The encoded protein is CSAQSGTEAFF.

The gene calls are TRBV28 and TRBJ1-4, with no clear D. The V gene lost 1 base and the J gene lost 1 base, with 10 bases spanning the gap. Germline CDR1 MDHEN, CDR2 SYDVKM. CDR3 size: 16 residues. As DNA, the CDR3 is TGTGCCAGCAGTTTATATCCTGGGGTAACTAATGAAAAACTGTTTTTT. It is translated as CASSLYPGVTNEKLFF.